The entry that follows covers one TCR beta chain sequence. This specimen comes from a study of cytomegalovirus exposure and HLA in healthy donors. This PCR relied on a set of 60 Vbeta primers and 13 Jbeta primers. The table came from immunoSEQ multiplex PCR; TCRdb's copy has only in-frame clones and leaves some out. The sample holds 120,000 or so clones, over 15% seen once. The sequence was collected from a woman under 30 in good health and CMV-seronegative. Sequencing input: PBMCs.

The DNA of the CDR3 is TGTGCCAGCAGCGTAGCGCGGGGTCCACCCCTCCACTTT. Its translation: CASSVARGPPLHF. The V gene is TRBV9, the J gene TRBJ1-6; D not certain. The V and J ends lost 0 bases and 11 bases respectively, with 9 bases between them. The CDR3 spans 13 residues. In germline, CDR1 is SGDLS, CDR2 YYNGEE.